In this sample, the clone carrying this TCR beta chain turned up a few times. Its specificity is not known. Reverse transcription of all isolated RNA meant that expressed TCRB transcripts were sequenced. Using immunoSEQ multiplex PCR, the repertoire was profiled, and TCRdb retains in-frame clones only, with some absent. The sample has 600,000 to 700,000 clones, about an eighth seen once; the top ten hold around 0.022%. The source of the sample is a study of beta chain features in type 1 diabetes. Whole-study findings and limits: Across all four CD4+ subsets, people with type 1 diabetes showed modestly shorter TCRB CDR3s.

The germline gives CDR1 SQVTM, CDR2 ANQGSEA. CDR3 length equals 19 residues. V dropped 0 bases and J dropped 6 bases, with 27 bases sitting between them. This clonotype was obtained from a man aged 18 to 29 with type 1 diabetes. The sample was naive CD4+ T cells from blood. The rearrangement links TRBV29-1 to TRBJ2-1, with D tentatively TRBD2 (5 bases). Written as DNA, the CDR3 is TGCAGCGTTGAAGATCATGGTGTCGCGAGGGCACTGGTTAGCAATGAGCAGTTCTTC. Its translation is CSVEDHGVARALVSNEQFF.